Included here is one T cell receptor beta chain sequence, with context. The sample comes from a study of technical replicates of blood from a handful of donors. Clones were sequenced by immunoSEQ multiplex PCR, and TCRdb holds only the in-frame ones, with some missing. In the table there are about 83,000 clones, approximately 96% of which are singletons. The germline V gene encodes CDR1 LNHDA and CDR2 SQIVND (reference sequence). This CDR3 spans 14 amino acids. V was cut by 6 bases and J by 5 bases, with 13 bases left in between. V and J are TRBV19 and TRBJ1-4, with D possibly matching TRBD1 (6 bases). The TCR comes from a human donor in good health. The sequenced material came from T cells isolated from PBMCs. CDR3 sequence reads: CASRARGSNEKLFF. In DNA form, the CDR3 reads TGTGCCAGTAGAGCCAGGGGCTCAAATGAAAAACTGTTTTTT.